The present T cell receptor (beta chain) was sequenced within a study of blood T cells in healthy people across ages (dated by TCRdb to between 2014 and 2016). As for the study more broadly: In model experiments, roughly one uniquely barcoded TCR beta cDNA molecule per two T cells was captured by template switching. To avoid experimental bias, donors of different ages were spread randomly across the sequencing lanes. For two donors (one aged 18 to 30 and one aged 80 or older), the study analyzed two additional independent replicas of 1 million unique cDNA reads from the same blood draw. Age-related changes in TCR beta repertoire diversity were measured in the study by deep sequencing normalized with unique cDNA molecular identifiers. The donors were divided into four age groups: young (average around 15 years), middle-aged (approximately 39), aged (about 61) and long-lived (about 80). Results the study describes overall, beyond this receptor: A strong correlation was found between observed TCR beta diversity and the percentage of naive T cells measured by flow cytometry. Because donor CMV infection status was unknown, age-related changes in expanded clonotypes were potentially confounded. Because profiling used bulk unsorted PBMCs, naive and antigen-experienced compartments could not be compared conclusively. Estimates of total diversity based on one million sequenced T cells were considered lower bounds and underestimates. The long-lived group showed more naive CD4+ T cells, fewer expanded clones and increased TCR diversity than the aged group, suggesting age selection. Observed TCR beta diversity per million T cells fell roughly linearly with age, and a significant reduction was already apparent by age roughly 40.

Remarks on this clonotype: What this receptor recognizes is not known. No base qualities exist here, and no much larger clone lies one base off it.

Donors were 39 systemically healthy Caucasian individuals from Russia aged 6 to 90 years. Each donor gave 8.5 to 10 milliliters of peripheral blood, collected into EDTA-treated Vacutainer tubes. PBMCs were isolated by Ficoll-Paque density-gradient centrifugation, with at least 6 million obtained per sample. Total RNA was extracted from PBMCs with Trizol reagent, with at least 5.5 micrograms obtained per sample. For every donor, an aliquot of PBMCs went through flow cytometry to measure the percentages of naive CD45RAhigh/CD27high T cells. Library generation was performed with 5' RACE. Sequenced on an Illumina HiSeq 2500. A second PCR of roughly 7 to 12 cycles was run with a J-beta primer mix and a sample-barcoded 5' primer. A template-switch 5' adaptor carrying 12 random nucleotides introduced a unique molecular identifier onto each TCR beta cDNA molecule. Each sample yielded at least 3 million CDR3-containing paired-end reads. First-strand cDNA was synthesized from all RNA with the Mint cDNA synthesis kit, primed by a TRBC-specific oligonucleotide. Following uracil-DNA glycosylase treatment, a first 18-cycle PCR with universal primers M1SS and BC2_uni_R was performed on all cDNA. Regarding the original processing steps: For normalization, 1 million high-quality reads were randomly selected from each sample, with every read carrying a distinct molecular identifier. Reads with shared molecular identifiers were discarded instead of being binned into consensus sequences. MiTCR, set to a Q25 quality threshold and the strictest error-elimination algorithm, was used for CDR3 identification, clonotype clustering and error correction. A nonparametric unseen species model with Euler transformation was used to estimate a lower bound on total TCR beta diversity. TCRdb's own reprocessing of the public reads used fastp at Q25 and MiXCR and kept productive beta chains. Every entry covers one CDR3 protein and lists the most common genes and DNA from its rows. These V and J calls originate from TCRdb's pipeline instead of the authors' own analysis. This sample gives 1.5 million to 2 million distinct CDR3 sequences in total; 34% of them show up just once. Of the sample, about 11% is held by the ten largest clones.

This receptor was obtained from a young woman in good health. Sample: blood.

The nucleotides are TGTGCCATCGGGGTAGCGGACTACAATGAGCAGTTCTTC. Its protein is CAIGVADYNEQFF. The chain employs TRBV10-3 and TRBJ2-1; the D gene is perhaps TRBD2, on 6 matching bases. The CDR3 starts with the cysteine, ends with the phenylalanine, and has 13 residues. Of all the DNA, just the CDR3 is kept, 39 bases in frame from base 1. Via the germline V gene, CDR1 is ENHRY and CDR2 SYGVKD. V lost 8 bases and J lost 3 bases; the stretch between them is 11 bases long.